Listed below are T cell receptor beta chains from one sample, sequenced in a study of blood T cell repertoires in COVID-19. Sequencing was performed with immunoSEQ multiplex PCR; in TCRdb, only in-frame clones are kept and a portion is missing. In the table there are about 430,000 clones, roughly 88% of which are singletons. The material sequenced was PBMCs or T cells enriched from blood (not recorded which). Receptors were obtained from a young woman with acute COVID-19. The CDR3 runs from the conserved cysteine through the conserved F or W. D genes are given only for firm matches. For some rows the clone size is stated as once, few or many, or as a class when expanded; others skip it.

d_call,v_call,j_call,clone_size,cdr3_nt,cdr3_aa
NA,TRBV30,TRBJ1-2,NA,TGTGCCTGGAGCCCACAGGTGACTAACTATGGCTACACCTTC,CAWSPQVTNYGYTF
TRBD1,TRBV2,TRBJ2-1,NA,TGTGCCAGTCAAATCGACAGGGGCAACTACAATGAGCAGTTCTTC,CASQIDRGNYNEQFF
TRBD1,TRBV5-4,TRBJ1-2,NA,TGTGCCAGCAGCTTCGATCCAGGGGGCAATAATGGCTACACCTTC,CASSFDPGGNNGYTF
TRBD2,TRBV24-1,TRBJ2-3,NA,TGTGCCACCAGTGATTTGCGGCTAGCGGGGGGGTATACGCAGTATTTT,CATSDLRLAGGYTQYF
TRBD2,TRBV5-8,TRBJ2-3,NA,TGTGCCAGCAGCTTGGTTCCTAGCGGGGTCAGGGATACGCAGTATTTT,CASSLVPSGVRDTQYF
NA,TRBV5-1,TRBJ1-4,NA,TGCGCCAGTAGAGCAGGGGAGGGATCAACTAATGAAAAACTGTTTTTT,CASRAGEGSTNEKLFF
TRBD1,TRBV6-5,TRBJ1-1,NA,TGTGCCAGCAGAGGACAGGTCGGGACTGAAGCTTTCTTT,CASRGQVGTEAFF
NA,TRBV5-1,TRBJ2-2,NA,TGCGCCAGCAGTCCGTTGGGGGCCCCGAACACCGGGGAGCTGTTTTTT,CASSPLGAPNTGELFF
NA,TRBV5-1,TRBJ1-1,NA,TGCGCCAGCAGCTTGGTTGGTACAGGGCGGGCTGAAGCTTTCTTT,CASSLVGTGRAEAFF
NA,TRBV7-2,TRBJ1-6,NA,TGTGCCAGCAGCTTATTATCGTCAGGGCAAAATTCACCCCTCCACTTT,CASSLLSSGQNSPLHF
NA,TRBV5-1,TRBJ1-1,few,TGCGCCAGCAGCTTGGCGGGGGTGGCGACTGAAGCTTTCTTT,CASSLAGVATEAFF